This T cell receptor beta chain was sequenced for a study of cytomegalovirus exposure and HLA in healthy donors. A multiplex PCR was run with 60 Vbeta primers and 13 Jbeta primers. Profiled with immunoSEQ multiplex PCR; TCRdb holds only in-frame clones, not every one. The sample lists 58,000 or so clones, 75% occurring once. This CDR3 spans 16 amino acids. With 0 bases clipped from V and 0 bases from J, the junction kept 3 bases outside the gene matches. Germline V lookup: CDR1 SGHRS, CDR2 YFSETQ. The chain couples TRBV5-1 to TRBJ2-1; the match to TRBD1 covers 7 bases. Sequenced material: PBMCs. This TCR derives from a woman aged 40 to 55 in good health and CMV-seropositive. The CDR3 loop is CASSLEGAFSYNEQFF. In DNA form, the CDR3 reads TGCGCCAGCAGCTTGGAGGGGGCCTTCTCCTACAATGAGCAGTTCTTC.